These 12 T cell receptor beta chains originate from one sample sequenced in a study of T cell clones after liver transplantation. Produced via immunoSEQ multiplex PCR; TCRdb's table is partial and in-frame only. The repertoire consists of more than 75,000 clones, with roughly 82% occurring once and the leading ten covering approximately 0.47%. Source: CD4+ T cells from blood, taken approximately 45 months after liver transplant. The receptors originated from a human patient who received a liver transplant. A subset of T cells may come from the graft donor.

The sample holds one count of this clone. J is TRBJ2-1 and V is TRBV2; 10 bases match TRBD2. The trim removed 6 bases at V and 3 bases at J, leaving 11 bases unmatched. Germline CDR1 reads SNHLY; CDR2 reads FYNNEI. The CDR3 totals 17 residues. The CDR3 coding sequence is TGTGCCAGCAGCGGTTTTACCGGGACTAGCGACTACAATGAGCAGTTCTTC. Residues: CASSGFTGTSDYNEQFF.

This rearrangement joins TRBV2 to TRBJ1-4, with D perhaps TRBD1 (6 bases). Germline V gene sequence: CDR1 SNHLY, CDR2 FYNNEI. The CDR3 spans 15 residues. V gave up 5 bases and J gave up 0 bases, with 10 bases separating them. The CDR3 coding sequence is TGTGCCAGCAGTCGACAGGCAACAACTAATGAAAAACTGTTTTTT. Encoded protein: CASSRQATTNEKLFF.

This clone was recorded at least ten times. The chain couples TRBV7-9 to TRBJ1-4; possibly TRBD1 for D (5 bases). Germline CDR1 SEHNR, CDR2 FQNEAQ (reference sequence). The CDR3 length is 13 residues. Trimming shortened V by 3 bases and J by 6 bases, and 8 bases separated the two germline ends. The CDR3 bases are TGTGCCAGCAGCTTGGCGGGGGATGAAAAACTGTTTTTT. The encoded protein is CASSLAGDEKLFF.

The gene calls are TRBV9 and TRBJ2-1; D not certain. Trimming pared 0 bases from V and 2 bases from J, leaving 12 bases between. CDR3 length: 16 amino acids. In germline, CDR1 is SGDLS, CDR2 YYNGEE. The chain's CDR3 is CASSVEVASAYNEQFF. The CDR3, as DNA: TGTGCCAGCAGCGTAGAGGTGGCGAGCGCCTACAATGAGCAGTTCTTC. The whole variable domain, remainder taken from reference TRBV9 and TRBJ2-1, is DSGVTQTPKHLITATGQRVTLRCSPRSGDLSVYWYQQSLDQGLQFLIQYYNGEERAKGNILERFSAQQFPDLHSELNLSSLELGDSALYFCASSVEVASAYNEQFFGPGTRLTVL.

Only a few counts were recorded for this clone. This chain joins TRBV6-6 and TRBJ1-2; D is unclear. The V gene's germline CDR1 is MNHNY and CDR2 SVGAGI (reference sequence). This CDR3 spans 14 amino acids. The V end was cut by 7 bases, the J end by 4 bases, with 16 bases between. The CDR3 loop is CASNPIRAGYGYTF. DNA for the CDR3: TGTGCCAGCAACCCCATACGGGCCGGCTATGGCTACACCTTC.

The chain combines TRBV28 with TRBJ1-5; no firm D call. Trimming shortened V by 2 bases and J by 0 bases, and 2 bases separated the two germline ends. CDR3 length: 13 amino acids. CDR1 is MDHEN, CDR2 SYDVKM, per germline. This CDR3 is CASSLHSNQPQHF. The DNA for the CDR3 is TGTGCCAGCAGTTTACATAGCAATCAGCCCCAGCATTTT. The full variable domain, completed using reference TRBV28 and TRBJ1-5, is DVKVTQSSRYLVKRTGEKVFLECVQDMDHENMFWYRQDPGLGLRLIYFSYDVKMKEKGDIPEGYSVSREKKERFSLILESASTNQTSMYLCASSLHSNQPQHFGDGTRLSIL.

J is TRBJ2-5 and V is TRBV5-1; no clear D gene. This CDR3 contains 12 residues. Per germline, CDR1 SGHRS and CDR2 YFSETQ. Trimming shortened V by 4 bases and J by 5 bases, and 9 bases separated the two germline ends. The DNA for the CDR3 is TGCGCCAGCAGCCGGACCGGGGAGACCCAGTACTTC. Encoded protein: CASSRTGETQYF.

The V and J genes are TRBV11-2 and TRBJ2-2; a possible D gene is TRBD2 (6 bases). Trimming removed 5 bases from V and 7 bases from J, with 23 bases in between. The CDR3 runs 17 residues. Germline lookup yields CDR1 SGHAT and CDR2 FQNNGV. The chain's CDR3 is CASSPAGWGDRDGELFF. Written as DNA, the CDR3 is TGTGCCAGCAGCCCAGCAGGGTGGGGGGATCGGGACGGGGAGCTGTTTTTT.

The V call is TRBV11-2, the J call TRBJ1-3; unclear D gene. Trimming shortened V by 5 bases and J by 4 bases, and 15 bases separated the two germline ends. CDR1 is SGHAT, CDR2 FQNNGV, per germline. The CDR3 covers 15 residues. CDR3 nucleotide sequence: TGTGCCAGCAGCCTTACTAGAGGGATCGGAAACACCATATATTTT. Translated, it gives CASSLTRGIGNTIYF.

The chain is built from TRBV5-1 and TRBJ1-1; D gene uncertain. From germline, CDR1 is SGHRS and CDR2 YFSETQ. Deletions cut 5 bases from V and 0 bases from J, with 5 bases between. CDR3 length: 12 residues. The CDR3 sequence is CASSQVNTEAFF. The CDR3 coding sequence is TGCGCCAGCAGTCAGGTGAACACTGAAGCTTTCTTT.

V is TRBV5-1 and J is TRBJ2-3, with 8 bases matching TRBD2. Trimming at V came to 0 bases and at J to 2 bases, leaving 5 bases not matched to a gene. The germline CDR1 and CDR2 sequences are SGHRS and YFSETQ. The CDR3 totals 16 residues. The CDR3 spells CASSLGLGRATDTQYF. CDR3 coding DNA: TGCGCCAGCAGCTTGGGTCTCGGGAGGGCCACAGATACGCAGTATTTT.

The rearrangement joins TRBV28 to TRBJ2-2; no definite D call. Trimming left V 6 bases short and J 0 bases short, with 5 bases between. Per the germline V gene, CDR1 is MDHEN and CDR2 is SYDVKM. The length of the CDR3 is 13 residues. As DNA, the CDR3 is TGTGCCAGCAGATACACGAACACCGGGGAGCTGTTTTTT. Amino acid sequence: CASRYTNTGELFF.